This T cell receptor (beta chain) was obtained from a study of CD8 T cell repertoires and HIV-1 epitope variants. Study background: Each of Twenty-five Gag and Nef epitope peptides stimulated a separate culture. Epitopes were three Gag families plus Nef HW9 and YT9.

V lost 2 bases, J lost 5 bases, and 10 bases stayed unmatched. CDR1 and CDR2 from the germline V gene are SGHDT and YYEEEE. There are 16 residues in the CDR3. This clone appeared once. Method: immunoSEQ multiplex PCR; TCRdb's copy keeps in-frame clones and lacks some. The profile covers more than 85,000 clones, with over 70% appearing a single time and about 26% taken by the ten largest. J is TRBJ2-5 and V is TRBV5-6; 9 positions agree with TRBD1. This clonotype was sampled from a male donor with HIV. The sample consisted of uncultured baseline CD8+ T cells from peripheral blood mononuclear cells (PBMCs). DNA for the CDR3: TGTGCCAGCAGCTTATTCATAGGACAGGGGAAGGAGACCCAGTACTTC. This sequence encodes CASSLFIGQGKETQYF.